The 8 T cell receptor beta chains listed next were all sequenced from one sample in a study of cytomegalovirus exposure and HLA in healthy donors. The assay was immunoSEQ multiplex PCR, and TCRdb's table has in-frame clones only and misses some. The profile shows about 110,000 clones, roughly nine tenths of them singletons. Sequenced material: PBMCs. Receptors were obtained from a woman aged 18-29 years in good health and CMV-seronegative.

This chain connects TRBV28 to TRBJ2-3; D gene uncertain. This CDR3 is built from 13 residues. V was clipped by 9 bases and J by 4 bases, with 14 bases between them. CDR1 MDHEN and CDR2 SYDVKM come from the germline V gene. CDR3 protein: CASKWVASDTQYF. Here the CDR3 DNA reads TGTGCCAGTAAGTGGGTAGCATCAGATACGCAGTATTTT. Full variable domain (missing parts from reference TRBV28 and TRBJ2-3): DVKVTQSSRYLVKRTGEKVFLECVQDMDHENMFWYRQDPGLGLRLIYFSYDVKMKEKGDIPEGYSVSREKKERFSLILESASTNQTSMYLCASKWVASDTQYFGPGTRLTVL.

This rearrangement joins TRBV28 to TRBJ1-4; D not certain. V lost 3 bases and J lost 3, with 14 bases in between. CDR1 is MDHEN, CDR2 SYDVKM, per germline. This CDR3 region has 16 residues. CDR3 nucleotide sequence: TGTGCCAGCAGTTTGGCCGGAGGAGCAGCTAATGAAAAACTGTTTTTT. Its protein is CASSLAGGAANEKLFF.

CDR3 amino acids: CALGHRYNEQFF. Written as DNA, the CDR3 is TGTGCCCTGGGACACCGATACAATGAGCAGTTCTTC. This chain joins TRBV30 and TRBJ2-1, with D possibly TRBD1 on 6 matching bases. The CDR3 is 12 residues long. Trimming shortened V by 8 bases and J by 4 bases, and 12 bases separated the two germline ends. CDR1 and CDR2 from the germline V gene are GTSNPN and SVGIG (reference sequence). Drawing the rest from reference TRBV30 and TRBJ2-1, the complete variable domain is SQTIHQWPATLVQPVGSPLSLECTVEGTSNPNLYWYRQAAGRGLQLLFYSVGIGQISSEVPQNLSASRPQDRQFILSSKKLLLSDSGFYLCALGHRYNEQFFGPGTRLTVL.

The chain carries TRBV19 and TRBJ1-5; 8 nucleotides agree with TRBD1. Germline CDR1 reads LNHDA; CDR2 reads SQIVND (reference sequence). Trimming took 9 bases from V and 4 from J; bases not matched to a gene: 5. The CDR3 totals 13 residues. The CDR3 region has the DNA TGTGCCAGCGACAGGGGTCTAAATCAGCCCCAGCATTTT. It is translated as CASDRGLNQPQHF.

This chain joins TRBV6-1 and TRBJ2-7; D call uncertain. Looked up from germline, CDR1 is MNHNS and CDR2 is SASEGT. The CDR3 spans 11 residues. Between the trimmed V and J ends, which lost 6 bases and 8 bases, there was a span of 11 bases. The CDR3: CASSPGRQQYF. The CDR3 DNA sequence: TGTGCCAGCAGCCCGGGTCGGCAGCAGTACTTC.

This clone was seen only a few times. The chain has TRBV7-6 and TRBJ1-6, with a possible D match to TRBD1 (5 bases). V lost 1 base to trimming and J lost 13 bases, with 14 bases between them. The germline V gene encodes CDR1 SGHVS and CDR2 FNYEAQ. This CDR3 contains 14 residues. The CDR3, as DNA: TGTGCCAGCAGCTTAGACCAGGGTACGTTCCCCCTCCACTTT. It translates to CASSLDQGTFPLHF.

This sequence joins TRBV11-2 and TRBJ2-1; 11 positions agree with TRBD2. J lost 7 bases, V lost 4 bases, and 9 bases had no gene match. Germline CDR1 reads SGHAT; CDR2 reads FQNNGV. This CDR3 has 16 residues. CDR3: CASSSILAGVSNEQFF. The CDR3 region has the DNA TGTGCCAGCAGCTCGATACTAGCGGGAGTATCAAATGAGCAGTTCTTC.

V usage is TRBV28 and J usage is TRBJ1-2, with unresolved D. The CDR3 contains 16 residues. V lost 3 bases to trimming and J lost 3 bases, with 17 bases between them. The germline V gene has CDR1 MDHEN and CDR2 SYDVKM. CDR3 protein: CASSFDGQTSDYGYTF. CDR3 bases: TGTGCCAGCAGTTTTGACGGCCAAACCAGCGACTATGGCTACACCTTC.